This T cell receptor beta chain derives from a study of T cells expressing NK-cell markers. Study outcomes and limitations: A few donors' CD3+CD56-NKG2C+ cells were dominated by the same clonotypes.

The CDR3 has 12 amino acids. CDR1 and CDR2 from the germline V gene are WSHSY and SAAADI. TCRdb reprocessed the 5' RACE reads and keeps a single row for each CDR3 protein, giving no DNA. The data show some 460,000 distinct CDR3 sequences, and the top ten clones hold more than 1.4%. Turning to this clonotype: Its cognate antigen is unknown.

The sequence was collected from a woman aged 45 to 65 in good health. The rearrangement uses TRBV10-2 and TRBJ2-3; TCRdb designates TRBD2, a call that cannot be tested without DNA. Sequenced material: blood T cells: a sorted CD56 or NKG2C T cell subset, CD4+ or CD8+ T cells, or bulk PBMC T cells (not recorded which). The CDR3 sequence: CATLAGFDTQYF.